This passage covers 19 T cell receptor beta chains from one sample sequenced in a study of regulatory T cells in long-lasting Graves disease. Arm-PCR of CDR3 regions with iRepertoire HTBI primers generated TCR beta libraries. TCRdb itself ran the multiplex PCR reads through MiXCR, one entry per CDR3 protein. The repertoire holds 300,000 to 350,000 distinct CDR3 sequences, with roughly 21% as singletons. Stated time point: persistent/refractory GD, antithyroid drugs over 5 years with positive TRAb. Researchers made the TCR library from RNA that was extracted from PBMCs. The sequencing used peripheral blood mononuclear cells (PBMCs), collected when the disease was refractory, from a patient treated with antithyroid drugs. The receptors shown here come from a female donor with Graves disease.

As regards this clonotype: The junction does not match germline at one end; this may be a read error. The chain is built from TRBV10-3 and TRBJ1-1, with D unclear. Germline assignment: CDR1 ENHRY and CDR2 SYGVKD. The CDR3 extends over 11 amino acids. Written as DNA, the CDR3 is TGTGCCACTCGATCGAACGCTGAAGCTTTCTTT. Translation gives CATRSNAEAFF.

This chain links TRBV28 with TRBJ2-2; 13 bases are a match to TRBD2. This CDR3 is 15 amino acids long. V lost 6 bases, J lost 8 bases, and 6 bases stayed unmatched. Germline loops: CDR1 MDHEN, CDR2 SYDVKM. CDR3 protein: CASRAPGLAGGELFF. Written as DNA, the CDR3 is TGTGCCAGCAGAGCTCCGGGACTAGCGGGAGGGGAGCTGTTTTTT.

This clonotype was found a few times. The rearrangement links TRBV7-8 to TRBJ1-1, with unresolved D. Between the trimmed V and J ends, which lost 5 bases and 8 bases, there was a span of 9 bases. Looked up from germline, CDR1 is SGHVS and CDR2 is FQNEAQ. This CDR3 has 11 amino acids. DNA for the CDR3: TGTGCCAGCAGCCCAGAACCAGAAGCTTTCTTT. Amino acids: CASSPEPEAFF.

This clonotype appeared many times. This sequence joins TRBV6-1 and TRBJ2-7; D possibly matches TRBD1 or TRBD2 (6 bases each). Trimming pared 10 bases from V and 1 base from J, leaving 17 bases between. Germline CDR1 is MNHNS and CDR2 is SASEGT. The CDR3 is 14 residues long. CDR3 amino acids: CAIRRGIGSYEQYF. For the CDR3, the DNA is TGTGCCATCAGGAGGGGGATAGGGTCCTACGAGCAGTACTTC.

This clonotype was recorded many times. The gene calls are TRBV12-3 or TRBV12-4 and TRBJ2-7; D is tentatively TRBD1 or TRBD2 (5 bases each). The CDR3 covers 15 residues. Trimming took off 5 bases at V and 3 bases at J, with 17 bases between the two ends. The CDR3 DNA sequence: TGTGCCAGCAGTGCCTTGGGGCGGGCTTACTACGAGCAGTACTTC. It codes for CASSALGRAYYEQYF.

This clonotype was observed a few times. V is TRBV30 and J is TRBJ1-1; D is unclear. Looked up from germline, CDR1 is GTSNPN and CDR2 is SVGIG (reference sequence). Trimming removed 0 bases from V and 11 bases from J, with 13 bases in between. This CDR3 comprises 12 residues. This CDR3 is CAWSVMQRMAFF. The DNA of the CDR3 is TGTGCCTGGAGTGTAATGCAACGGATGGCTTTCTTT.

The chain links TRBV7-8 to TRBJ2-3, with a weak D call TRBD2 (5 bases). V was trimmed by 5 bases and J by 4 bases, leaving 16 bases between them. CDR3 length equals 15 residues. CDR1 and CDR2 (germline): SGHVS, FQNEAQ. The CDR3 bases are TGTGCCAGCAGCACAGACTATACCCCCGCAGATACGCAGTATTTT. Encoded protein: CASSTDYTPADTQYF.

This clonotype was detected ten times or more. The chain employs TRBV5-6 and TRBJ1-1; D perhaps matches TRBD1 (5 bases). The CDR3 totals 14 residues. Germline CDR1 SGHDT, CDR2 YYEEEE. The V end was cut by 2 bases, the J end by 1 base, with 9 bases between. CDR3 sequence: CASSFLDRNTEAFF. As DNA, the CDR3 is TGTGCCAGCAGCTTCCTTGACAGGAACACTGAAGCTTTCTTT.

The chain carries TRBV4-1 and TRBJ2-7, with unresolved D. V lost 4 bases, J lost 2 bases, and 15 bases lay in between. CDR1 MGHRA and CDR2 YSYEKL come from the germline V gene. This CDR3 comprises 15 residues. The CDR3 nucleotides read TGCGCCAGCAGCCTATTCTACGCGGCAACCTACGAGCAGTACTTC. Amino acid sequence: CASSLFYAATYEQYF.

This clonotype was seen ten or more times. V usage is TRBV11-2 and J usage is TRBJ2-5, with TRBD1 matching over 9 bases. This CDR3 is built from 15 residues. Germline trimming cut 4 bases from V and 4 bases from J; bases unmatched to any gene: 7. Germline CDR1 is SGHAT and CDR2 is FQNNGV. The CDR3 is CASSYRQGGSETQYF. The CDR3 DNA is TGTGCCAGCAGCTATAGACAGGGGGGGTCAGAGACCCAGTACTTC.

This clonotype was seen many times. The chain couples TRBV7-9 to TRBJ1-4, with TRBD1 matching over 10 bases. Germline V gene data show CDR1 as SEHNR and CDR2 as FQNEAQ (reference sequence). V lost 10 bases and J lost 7; bases outside the gene matches: 6. The CDR3 sequence is 13 residues long. The CDR3 reads CATSGTGAEKLFF. CDR3 bases: TGTGCCACCTCCGGGACAGGGGCTGAAAAACTGTTTTTT.

On this clonotype itself: Since a much larger clone is just one base distant, this may be a read error. The rearrangement joins TRBV7-2 to TRBJ1-4; 9 bases match TRBD1. The CDR3 runs to 15 residues. The germline CDR1 and CDR2 sequences are SGHTA and FQGNSA. The CDR3 protein is CASSFVLGQGEKLLF. The CDR3 coding sequence is TGTGCCAGCAGCTTTGTTTTGGGACAGGGCGAAAAACTGCTTTTT.

This clonotype was seen a few times. The CDR3 coding sequence is TGTGCCACCGGACAGGGATGGGGCACTGAAGCTTTCTTT. Encoded protein: CATGQGWGTEAFF. The chain combines TRBV19 with TRBJ1-1; 8 bases fit TRBD1. The trim removed 10 bases at V and 4 bases at J, leaving 8 bases unmatched. CDR3 length: 13 amino acids. From germline, CDR1 is LNHDA and CDR2 SQIVND (reference sequence).

This rearrangement joins TRBV20-1 to TRBJ2-5; weak D call: TRBD2 (6 bases). Germline-derived CDR1 and CDR2 are DFQATT and SNEGSKA (reference sequence). This CDR3 is built from 14 residues. V shed 6 bases and J shed 1 base, with 15 bases lying between them. CDR3 region: CSAERLVFQETQYF. The CDR3 DNA reads TGCAGTGCGGAGAGACTAGTCTTCCAAGAGACCCAGTACTTC.

The chain is built from TRBV27 and TRBJ1-1; 9 bases are a match to TRBD1. The ends lost 5 bases at V and 0 bases at J; junction bases unmatched: 7. The CDR3 runs 16 residues. Germline lookup yields CDR1 MNHEY and CDR2 SMNVEV (reference sequence). In DNA, the CDR3 is TGTGCCAGCAGTAAAAAGGGACAGGGCCTGAACACTGAAGCTTTCTTT. Protein product: CASSKKGQGLNTEAFF.

Worth noting for this clonotype: Being one base from a much bigger clone, this may be a read error. J is TRBJ1-1 and V is TRBV18, with D tentatively TRBD1 (5 bases). This CDR3 has 14 amino acids. The V gene's germline CDR1 is KGHSH and CDR2 LQKENI. The CDR3 bases are TGTGCCAGCTCACCCAGGGAGTCCGGCACTGTAGCTTTCTTT. Its protein product is CASSPRESGTVAFF.

This clonotype was found once. One base away lies a much larger clone, so this may be a sequencing read error. This chain joins TRBV6-1 and TRBJ2-7; unclear D gene. This CDR3 region has 13 residues. Germline CDR1 and CDR2: MNHNS and SASEGT. CDR3 loop: CAGSDREFREQYF. DNA for the CDR3: TGTGCCGGCAGTGATAGAGAGTTCCGCGAGCAGTACTTC.

This clonotype has a handful of counts. The chain uses TRBV7-2 and TRBJ1-2; 8 nucleotides agree with TRBD1. From germline, CDR1 is SGHTA and CDR2 FQGNSA. The CDR3 contains 13 residues. V shed 5 bases and J 10 bases; nucleotides not matched to a gene: 9. The CDR3 DNA sequence: TGTGCCAGCAGCCCCCAACAGGGGGTAGTCTACACCTTC. Its translation is CASSPQQGVVYTF.

V and J are TRBV5-1 and TRBJ2-5, with D possibly being TRBD2 (6 bases). The CDR3 loop spans 15 amino acids. V lost 1 base to trimming and J lost 4 bases, with 14 bases between them. The germline V gene has CDR1 SGHRS and CDR2 YFSETQ. The CDR3 sequence is CASSLPSKGGETQYF. CDR3 sequence (DNA): TGCGCCAGCAGCTTGCCGAGTAAGGGAGGAGAGACCCAGTACTTC.